These 20 T cell receptor beta chains came from one sample sequenced in a study of blood T cells in healthy people across ages. PCR was performed a second time for about 7 to 12 cycles using a sample-barcoded 5' primer and a J-beta primer mix. TCRdb reprocessed the 5' RACE reads with MiXCR, giving one entry per CDR3 protein. This sample has 850,000 to 1,100,000 distinct CDR3 sequences, with less than 45% found just once. Sequenced: blood. These receptor sequences come from a man in his late teens or twenties in good health.

This clonotype was recorded a few times. The V gene is TRBV5-1, the J gene TRBJ1-3, with unresolved D. This CDR3 comprises 17 residues. V was clipped by 0 bases and J by 0 bases, with 13 bases between them. Germline lookup yields CDR1 SGHRS and CDR2 YFSETQ. The CDR3 DNA follows: TGCGCCAGCAGCTTGGAGTCTCCTACATACTCTGGAAACACCATATATTTT. Amino acids: CASSLESPTYSGNTIYF.

V and J are TRBV6-5 and TRBJ1-2, with TRBD1 matching over 8 bases. In germline, CDR1 is MNHEY, CDR2 SVGAGI. The CDR3 has 15 residues. V shed 4 bases and J 4 bases; nucleotides not matched to a gene: 8. The CDR3: CASSSQNRGGYGYTF. The CDR3, as DNA: TGTGCCAGCAGTTCCCAAAACAGGGGGGGCTATGGCTACACCTTC.

This clonotype has ten or more counts. The chain has TRBV10-3 and TRBJ2-3; a possible D gene is TRBD1 (6 bases). V was clipped by 6 bases and J by 0 bases, with 16 bases between them. The CDR3 has 16 amino acids. CDR1 and CDR2 (germline): ENHRY, SYGVKD. The CDR3 sequence: CAISPLSQGSTDTQYF. The CDR3 DNA is TGTGCCATCAGCCCCCTTTCACAGGGCAGCACAGATACGCAGTATTTT.

This clonotype turned up a few times. The V and J genes are TRBV20-1 and TRBJ2-1, with 12 nucleotides matching TRBD2. This CDR3 region has 16 residues. Losses at the gene ends were 5 bases for V and 10 bases for J; bases not matched to a gene: 15. Germline V CDR1 and CDR2: DFQATT, SNEGSKA (reference sequence). The DNA for the CDR3 is TGCAGTGCTTCCTACCCTAGCGGGGGGGAGGATGGAGAGCAGTTCTTC. Translating it yields CSASYPSGGEDGEQFF.

The chain joins TRBV3-1 to TRBJ2-5, with unresolved D. The J call could be wrong; TRBJ2-7 is a better fit for the DNA end. CDR1 is LGHDT, CDR2 YNNKEL, per germline (reference sequence). The CDR3 consists of 15 residues. The CDR3 DNA is TGTGCCAGCAGCCAAGACCAGGATTCCTCCTACGAGCAGTACTTC. Protein: CASSQDQDSSYEQYF.

The table lists this clonotype with a few counts. The chain carries TRBV4-3 and TRBJ2-5; D is perhaps TRBD1 (5 bases). The germline V and J ends were trimmed by 0 bases and 9 bases, with 17 bases remaining between them. Looked up from germline, CDR1 is LGHNA and CDR2 is YSLEER. The CDR3 runs to 15 residues. Here the CDR3 reads CASSQDQDSVLAQYF. The CDR3 DNA sequence: TGCGCCAGCAGCCAAGACCAAGACAGCGTGTTGGCCCAGTACTTC.

The sample holds one count of this clonotype. The J gene is TRBJ2-2, the V gene TRBV10-3; D remains unclear. Germline V gene lookup returns CDR1 ENHRY and CDR2 SYGVKD. The V and J ends lost 6 bases and 0 bases respectively, with 14 bases between them. The CDR3 is 16 residues long. The CDR3 nucleotides are TGTGCCATCAGGAGACACCACCAATCGAACACCGGGGAGCTGTTTTTT. Translated, it gives CAIRRHHQSNTGELFF.

J is TRBJ1-1 and V is TRBV29-1; 9 bases fit TRBD1. Looked up from germline, CDR1 is SQVTM and CDR2 is ANQGSEA. With V trimmed by 7 bases and J by 1 base, 7 bases remained unmatched. CDR3 size: 14 residues. CDR3: CSGTGEVRNTEAFF. In DNA, the CDR3 is TGCAGCGGGACAGGGGAGGTGAGGAACACTGAAGCTTTCTTT.

This clonotype was seen only a few times. The V gene is TRBV7-2, the J gene TRBJ2-1; D unclear. Trimming removed 5 bases at V and 0 bases at J, with 8 bases between. Germline-derived CDR1 and CDR2 are SGHTA and FQGNSA. The CDR3 spans 14 residues. The CDR3 is CASSRPRSYNEQFF. The CDR3 DNA is TGTGCCAGCAGCAGACCGCGCTCCTACAATGAGCAGTTCTTC.

The V gene is TRBV20-1, the J gene TRBJ1-1, with D uncertain. The CDR3 runs 12 residues. Germline assignment: CDR1 DFQATT and CDR2 SNEGSKA (reference sequence). V lost 3 bases to trimming and J lost 6 bases, with 11 bases between them. CDR3 residues: CSARVRGSEAFF. The CDR3, as DNA: TGCAGTGCTAGGGTACGTGGATCTGAAGCTTTCTTT.

V gene TRBV7-2 combines with J gene TRBJ1-4; no definite D call. The ends were cut back, 5 bases at V and 3 bases at J, with 10 bases in the middle. This CDR3 has 14 amino acids. Germline V lookup: CDR1 SGHTA, CDR2 FQGNSA. DNA for the CDR3: TGTGCCAGCAGCACCCCCAGCTCTAATGAAAAACTGTTTTTT. Translated: CASSTPSSNEKLFF.

This rearrangement joins TRBV7-7 to TRBJ2-5; 7 nucleotides align to TRBD1. Germline-derived CDR1 and CDR2 are SSHAT and FNYEAQ (reference sequence). V lost 4 bases to trimming and J lost 4 bases; unmatched junction nucleotides: 12. There are 16 residues in the CDR3. For the CDR3, the DNA is TGTGCCAGCAGCTCAAACAGACGACAGGGTACAGAGACCCAGTACTTC. It translates to CASSSNRRQGTETQYF.

Comment on this clonotype: Mismatch with germline at one junction end may stem from a read error. The rearrangement joins TRBV20-1 to TRBJ1-2; D gene ambiguous. Germline values: CDR1 DFQATT, CDR2 SNEGSKA (reference sequence). CDR3 length equals 12 residues. CDR3 bases: TGCAGTGCTACAGAATTTAACTATGGCTACATCTTC. It yields the protein CSATEFNYGYIF.

A few counts support this clonotype. The rearrangement joins TRBV5-4 to TRBJ2-1; D ambiguous. Trimming took off 4 bases at V and 5 bases at J, with 16 bases between the two ends. The CDR3 runs to 15 residues. The germline V gene encodes CDR1 SGHNT and CDR2 YYREEE (reference sequence). The CDR3 sequence is CASSLSEGPHNEQFF. The DNA of the CDR3 is TGTGCCAGCAGCCTAAGTGAAGGGCCCCACAATGAGCAGTTCTTC.

In this sample, this clonotype turned up a few times. The rearrangement links TRBV29-1 to TRBJ1-1; D call uncertain. Trimming took off 1 base at V and 1 base at J, with 10 bases between the two ends. Germline CDR1 reads SQVTM; CDR2 reads ANQGSEA. The CDR3 consists of 14 residues. CDR3 amino acids: CSVEVRARNTEAFF. In nucleotides, the CDR3 is TGCAGCGTTGAAGTGCGGGCGCGGAACACTGAAGCTTTCTTT.

The chain joins TRBV27 to TRBJ2-1; 9 bases align to TRBD1. Trimming removed 5 bases from V and 3 bases from J; junction bases left unmatched: 8. CDR3 length: 16 amino acids. Germline V gene sequence: CDR1 MNHEY, CDR2 SMNVEV (reference sequence). The CDR3 DNA reads as TGTGCCAGCAGTCCCGACCGGGACAGGGACTACAATGAGCAGTTCTTC. Its translation is CASSPDRDRDYNEQFF.

Only a few counts were recorded for this clonotype. The chain joins TRBV10-3 to TRBJ2-1, with D possibly being TRBD1 (6 bases). The CDR3 totals 14 residues. CDR1 and CDR2 from the germline V gene are ENHRY and SYGVKD. Between the trimmed V and J ends, which lost 2 bases and 8 bases, there was a span of 13 bases. This chain's CDR3 is CAISETDRLDEQFF. The DNA of the CDR3 is TGTGCCATCAGTGAGACTGACAGGCTGGATGAGCAGTTCTTC.

The chain uses TRBV14 and TRBJ1-5; unclear D gene. The CDR3 is 13 amino acids. Trimming left V 1 base short and J 6 bases short, with 7 bases between. CDR1 is SGHDN and CDR2 is FVKESK in the germline V gene. CDR3 sequence reads: CASSQGFSQPQHF. CDR3 coding DNA: TGTGCCAGCAGCCAAGGGTTCAGTCAGCCCCAGCATTTT.

This clonotype appeared a few times. The chain employs TRBV27 and TRBJ2-1, with 8 bases lining up with TRBD1. Germline values: CDR1 MNHEY, CDR2 SMNVEV (reference sequence). Unmatched junction bases numbered 7, after V lost 8 bases and J lost 1 base. The CDR3 has 15 amino acids. The CDR3 reads CASCSRTGSYNEQFF. The CDR3 nucleotides read TGTGCCAGCTGTTCAAGGACAGGGTCCTACAATGAGCAGTTCTTC.

V is TRBV27 and J is TRBJ1-2; no firm D call. Trimming shortened V by 7 bases and J by 3 bases, and 12 bases separated the two germline ends. CDR1 is MNHEY, CDR2 SMNVEV, per germline (reference sequence). The CDR3 is made up of 13 amino acids. The CDR3 DNA follows: TGTGCCAGCAAGCCGGCGGGATACTATGGCTACACCTTC. Protein product: CASKPAGYYGYTF.